This entry lists 10 T cell receptor beta chains sequenced from one sample in a study of cytomegalovirus exposure and HLA in healthy donors. This PCR relied on a set of 60 Vbeta primers and 13 Jbeta primers. Assay: immunoSEQ multiplex PCR; the TCRdb copy retains only in-frame clones and omits some. In the table there are 150,000 to 200,000 clones, roughly 79% of which are singletons. The source material was PBMCs. The receptors were sampled from a woman younger than 30 in good health and CMV-seropositive.

The CDR3 DNA sequence: TGCGCCAGCAGCGCCGCACAGTCCCTCAGGTACGAGCAGTACTTC. The encoded protein is CASSAAQSLRYEQYF. This chain joins TRBV5-1 and TRBJ2-7; D uncertain. The CDR3 is 15 amino acids. With 4 bases removed from V and 4 bases from J, the gap between germline ends came to 18 bases. From germline, CDR1 is SGHRS and CDR2 YFSETQ.

V usage is TRBV25-1 and J usage is TRBJ2-2; D possibly corresponds to TRBD1 (5 bases). Trimming left V 1 base short and J 4 bases short, with 16 bases between. The CDR3 covers 17 residues. Germline V lookup: CDR1 MGHDK, CDR2 SYGVNS. CDR3 nucleotides: TGTGCCAGCAGTGAATTGGGCGTCGGCAGGGTCACCGGGGAGCTGTTTTTT. Translation gives CASSELGVGRVTGELFF.

The chain links TRBV4-2 to TRBJ1-6; D gene ambiguous. This CDR3 has 17 residues. Trimming stripped 0 bases from V and 0 bases from J, with 9 bases between. Germline assignment: CDR1 LGHNA and CDR2 YNFKEQ. The CDR3 is CASSQDRFDSYNSPLHF. The DNA of the CDR3 is TGTGCCAGCAGCCAAGATCGGTTTGACTCCTATAATTCACCCCTCCACTTT.

The rearrangement uses TRBV5-1 and TRBJ2-2; 8 nucleotides line up with TRBD1. The CDR3 has 16 residues. Germline V lookup: CDR1 SGHRS, CDR2 YFSETQ. The J segment lost 9 bases and the V segment lost 4 bases, leaving 14 bases of the junction unmatched. In DNA, the CDR3 is TGCGCCAGCAGCGCCGGACAGGGAGTTAGGGACCGGGAGCTGTTTTTT. Translating gives CASSAGQGVRDRELFF.

The rearrangement links TRBV19 to TRBJ2-5, with 8 bases lining up with TRBD2. Near its end, the DNA agrees better with TRBJ2-7, so the J call may be wrong. The CDR3 sequence is 15 residues long. The V gene's germline CDR1 is LNHDA and CDR2 SQIVND (reference sequence). The CDR3 sequence is CASSIGRGGSYEQYF. The CDR3 DNA reads TGTGCCAGTAGTATCGGCCGGGGGGGGTCCTACGAGCAGTACTTC.

The gene calls are TRBV6-1 and TRBJ2-2, with 13 bases matching TRBD2. The CDR3 has 18 residues. The V segment lost 4 bases and the J segment 0 bases; nucleotides outside the gene matches: 5. CDR1 and CDR2 from the germline V gene are MNHNS and SASEGT. The CDR3 DNA is TGTGCCAGCAGTGCAGGACTAGCGGGGGTATCGAACACCGGGGAGCTGTTTTTT. It codes for CASSAGLAGVSNTGELFF.

V gene TRBV7-2 combines with J gene TRBJ1-1; tentative D call: TRBD1 (6 bases). Trimming shortened V by 5 bases and J by 2 bases, and 15 bases separated the two germline ends. CDR3 length: 15 residues. CDR1 is SGHTA, CDR2 FQGNSA, per germline. CDR3: CASSPSRGANTEAFF. DNA for the CDR3: TGTGCCAGCAGCCCTTCCAGGGGCGCCAACACTGAAGCTTTCTTT.

This clone has a handful of counts. This chain connects TRBV5-6 to TRBJ2-7; TRBD1 agrees at 7 bases. There are 16 residues in the CDR3. The V segment lost 3 bases and the J segment 0 bases; nucleotides outside the gene matches: 9. In germline, CDR1 is SGHDT, CDR2 YYEEEE. This CDR3 is CASSSIGQDSSYEQYF. CDR3 in DNA: TGTGCCAGCAGCTCCATTGGACAGGATAGCTCCTACGAGCAGTACTTC.

The CDR3 loop reads CASSATGGRSYGYTF. The CDR3 DNA reads as TGTGCCAGCAGCGCAACAGGGGGCAGGAGCTATGGCTACACCTTC. This chain connects TRBV7-3 to TRBJ1-2; TRBD1 matches at 9 bases. Germline V gene data show CDR1 as SGHTA and CDR2 as FQGTGA. V shed 5 bases and J 4 bases; nucleotides not matched to a gene: 8. The length of the CDR3 is 15 residues.

The V gene is TRBV5-1, the J gene TRBJ2-7, with 7 bases lining up with TRBD1. Germline V CDR1 and CDR2: SGHRS, YFSETQ. The CDR3 consists of 14 residues. V was pared by 2 bases and J by 3 bases, with 5 bases of the junction left unmatched. In DNA, the CDR3 is TGCGCCAGCAGCTTCGACAGGGTTGGCTACGAGCAGTACTTC. It specifies CASSFDRVGYEQYF. Using reference TRBV5-1 and TRBJ2-7 for the parts outside the CDR3, the full variable domain is KAGVTQTPRYLIKTRGQQVTLSCSPISGHRSVSWYQQTPGQGLQFLFEYFSETQRNKGNFPGRFSGRQFSNSRSEMNVSTLELGDSALYLCASSFDRVGYEQYFGPGTRLTVT.